One sample yielded the 11 T cell receptor beta chains listed below, sequenced in a study of blood T cells in healthy people across ages. Combining a sample-barcoded 5' primer with a J-beta primer mix, a second PCR ran for roughly 6 to 12 cycles. TCRdb re-called the 5' RACE reads with MiXCR, one entry per CDR3 protein. Of hundreds of thousands of distinct CDR3 sequences listed, about 55% are singletons. Material: blood. The source of these receptors is a man older than 75 in good health.

V and J are TRBV10-1 and TRBJ2-7, with 9 bases lining up with TRBD2. CDR3 length: 14 amino acids. Germline CDR1 WNHNN, CDR2 SYGVQD (reference sequence). The ends lost 6 bases at V and 7 bases at J; junction bases unmatched: 10. CDR3 in DNA: TGCGCCAGCAGCGCCGGGACTAGCAAATATGAGCAGTACTTC. This encodes CASSAGTSKYEQYF.

The rearrangement joins TRBV10-3 to TRBJ1-5; no clear D gene. Germline lookup yields CDR1 ENHRY and CDR2 SYGVKD. This CDR3 has 12 amino acids. With 2 bases removed from V and 5 bases from J, the gap between germline ends came to 4 bases. DNA for the CDR3: TGTGCCATCAGTGAGGGAGATCAGCCCCAGCATTTT. Protein product: CAISEGDQPQHF.

The J gene is TRBJ2-1, the V gene TRBV5-1, with D possibly being TRBD1 or TRBD2 (5 bases each). CDR3 length equals 16 residues. The V end was cut by 0 bases, the J end by 4 bases, with 14 bases between. Germline CDR1 SGHRS, CDR2 YFSETQ. The chain's CDR3 is CASSLEGPLAYNEQFF. As DNA, the CDR3 is TGCGCCAGCAGCTTGGAGGGACCCCTAGCTTACAATGAGCAGTTCTTC.

J is TRBJ2-1 and V is TRBV20-1; D unclear. Germline-derived CDR1 and CDR2 are DFQATT and SNEGSKA (reference sequence). Trimming shortened V by 2 bases and J by 6 bases, and 8 bases separated the two germline ends. CDR3 length: 12 residues. The CDR3, as DNA: TGCAGTGCTAGAAAACCTAGCAATGAGCAGTTCTTC. Translation: CSARKPSNEQFF.

The gene calls are TRBV12-3 or TRBV12-4 and TRBJ1-5; D may be TRBD1 (5 bases). The germline V and J ends were trimmed by 5 bases and 6 bases, with 17 bases remaining between them. The CDR3 has 15 amino acids. CDR3 in amino acids: CASSPREGPGQPQHF. The CDR3 nucleotides are TGTGCCAGCAGTCCCCGGGAGGGGCCGGGTCAGCCCCAGCATTTT.

This clonotype was picked up one time. The chain carries TRBV4-1 and TRBJ2-1; 10 bases agree with TRBD1. V was clipped by 6 bases and J by 4 bases; unmatched bases: 6. The germline gives CDR1 MGHRA, CDR2 YSYEKL. The CDR3 extends over 15 amino acids. CDR3 sequence: CASSWGTGDYNEQFF. CDR3 sequence (DNA): TGCGCCAGCAGTTGGGGGACAGGGGATTACAATGAGCAGTTCTTC.

This clonotype was counted between two and nine times. The chain links TRBV11-1 to TRBJ2-1, with 13 bases aligning to TRBD2. The length of the CDR3 is 15 residues. Germline V gene sequence: CDR1 SGHAT, CDR2 FQDESV (reference sequence). J was trimmed by 8 bases and V by 5 bases; bases with no gene match: 6. CDR3 region: CASSILAGGPDEQFF. The DNA for the CDR3 is TGTGCCAGCAGCATACTAGCGGGAGGGCCTGATGAGCAGTTCTTC.

About this clonotype itself: A clone one base away is much larger, so this may be a read error. The chain combines TRBV20-1 with TRBJ2-7, with D perhaps TRBD2 (7 bases). CDR1 is DFQATT and CDR2 is SNEGSKA in the germline V gene (reference sequence). The CDR3 is 15 residues long. Trimming removed 3 bases at V and 7 bases at J, with 22 bases between. The CDR3 spells CSARDTSERGGEQYF. The CDR3 region has the DNA TGCAGTGCTAGGGACACTAGCGAGAGAGGGGGGGAGCAGTACTTC.

Here the CDR3 DNA reads TGTGCCAGTTCCCAGAGCTATGGCTACACCTTC. Protein: CASSQSYGYTF. The chain employs TRBV6-6 and TRBJ1-2; unclear D gene. V was cut by 9 bases and J by 4 bases, with 9 bases left in between. The CDR3 consists of 11 residues. Germline CDR1 and CDR2: MNHNY and SVGAGI (reference sequence).

This clonotype was counted a few times. The chain recombines TRBV7-2 with TRBJ2-4, with D hard to call. The CDR3 loop spans 16 amino acids. V lost 4 bases and J 0 bases, leaving 13 bases between the germline ends. Germline values: CDR1 SGHTA, CDR2 FQGNSA. The CDR3 nucleotides read TGTGCCAGCAGCTCCTCCCCCTTAGGAGCCAAAAACATTCAGTACTTC. It is translated as CASSSSPLGAKNIQYF.

The chain combines TRBV2 with TRBJ2-3; TRBD2 matches at 8 bases. The germline CDR1 and CDR2 sequences are SNHLY and FYNNEI. The CDR3 sequence is 14 residues long. With 8 bases clipped from V and 14 bases from J, the junction kept 18 bases outside the gene matches. DNA for the CDR3: TGTGCCAGCGCGCGGGAGGCCCGACAGAGATACGCGTATTTT. Its translation: CASAREARQRYAYF.